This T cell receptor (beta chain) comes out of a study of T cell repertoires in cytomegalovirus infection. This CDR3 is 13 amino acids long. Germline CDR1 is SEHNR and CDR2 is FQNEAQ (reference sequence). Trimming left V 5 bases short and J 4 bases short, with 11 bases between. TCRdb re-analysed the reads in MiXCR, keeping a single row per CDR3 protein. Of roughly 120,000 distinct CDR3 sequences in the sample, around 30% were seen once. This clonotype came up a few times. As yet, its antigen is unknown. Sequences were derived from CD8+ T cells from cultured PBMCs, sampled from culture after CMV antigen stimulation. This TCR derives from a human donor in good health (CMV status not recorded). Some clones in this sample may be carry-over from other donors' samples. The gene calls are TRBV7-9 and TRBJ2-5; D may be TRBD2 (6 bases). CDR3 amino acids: CASSRAEGETQYF. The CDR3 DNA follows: TGTGCCAGCAGCCGCGCGGAGGGAGAGACCCAGTACTTC.